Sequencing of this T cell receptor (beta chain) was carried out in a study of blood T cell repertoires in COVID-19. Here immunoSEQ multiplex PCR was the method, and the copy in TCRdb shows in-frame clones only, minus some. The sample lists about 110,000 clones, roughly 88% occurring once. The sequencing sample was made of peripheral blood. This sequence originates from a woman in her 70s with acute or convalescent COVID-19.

CDR3 residues: CSVVGGGTEAFF. As DNA, the CDR3 is TGCAGCGTTGTGGGAGGGGGCACTGAAGCTTTCTTT. The chain combines TRBV29-1 with TRBJ1-1; possibly TRBD1 for D (6 bases). Germline CDR1 is SQVTM and CDR2 is ANQGSEA. The CDR3 is 12 residues long. The V end was cut by 4 bases, the J end by 4 bases, with 10 bases between.